The source of this T cell receptor beta chain is a study of T cells after yellow fever vaccination. This clonotype has ten or more counts. From germline, CDR1 is ENHRY and CDR2 SYGVKD. The CDR3 is 13 amino acids. V was shortened by 3 bases and J by 1 base, with 6 bases between the two germline ends. TCRdb called the 5' RACE reads again in MiXCR, with one record for every CDR3 protein. The sample includes about 320,000 distinct CDR3 sequences, approximately 4% seen only once; the top ten take roughly a fifth. This TCR was recovered from a man younger than 35 who received the YFV17D yellow fever vaccine. The rearrangement joins TRBV10-3 to TRBJ1-1; D unclear. The material was PBMCs, obtained 15 days after the yellow fever booster vaccination. The CDR3 loop is CAISESPNTEAFF. The CDR3 nucleotides read TGTGCCATCAGTGAATCACCGAACACTGAAGCTTTCTTT.